This TCR beta chain was obtained from a study of cytomegalovirus exposure and HLA in healthy donors. Profiling relied on immunoSEQ multiplex PCR, and the TCRdb table lists in-frame clones only, not all of them. The sample lists tens of thousands of clones; 95% to 98% were seen once. The donors were part of the roughly 120-subject validation cohort, which stood apart from the roughly 670-subject first cohort. Trimming removed 4 bases from V and 4 bases from J; junction bases left unmatched: 8. This CDR3 is built from 15 residues. Looked up from germline, CDR1 is MNHEY and CDR2 is SVGAGI. The receptor was isolated from a man younger than 30 in good health and CMV-seronegative. The sample taken for sequencing was PBMCs. The rearrangement joins TRBV6-5 to TRBJ1-2; 8 bases are shared with TRBD1. This chain's CDR3 is CASSWTGSGSYGYTF. As DNA, the CDR3 is TGTGCCAGCAGTTGGACAGGGAGCGGTTCCTATGGCTACACCTTC.